A selection of T cell receptor beta chains follows, all from one sample in a study of T cells in localized non-small cell lung cancer. Profiling relied on immunoSEQ multiplex PCR, and the TCRdb table lists in-frame clones only, not all of them. The table includes around 25,000 clones, 70% to 90% detected once. This material consisted of peripheral blood, taken before any cancer treatment. All receptors come from a woman aged 35-70 years with stage I lung adenocarcinoma. The CDR3 runs from the conserved cysteine through the conserved F or W. A D gene is named only where the DNA matches it firmly. Rows give clone size only sometimes, using once, few, many, or a class for an expanded clone.

cdr3_nt cdr3_aa j_call d_call clone_size v_call
TGTGCCACACAGGACAGGGCTGCTAGTGAGCAGTTCTTC CATQDRAASEQFF TRBJ2-1 TRBD1 - TRBV6-5
TGTGCCAGCAGCTTAGGGACAGGGAGCAATCAGCCCCAGCATTTT CASSLGTGSNQPQHF TRBJ1-5 TRBD1 - TRBV7-2
TGTGCCAGCAGTTCTCGTACAGGGGGCGCGGGGGAGCTGTTTTTT CASSSRTGGAGELFF TRBJ2-2 TRBD1 - TRBV7-2
TGTGCCAGCGGATTAAGGAACACTGAAGCTTTCTTT CASGLRNTEAFF TRBJ1-1 - - TRBV13
TGCGCCAGCAGCCAAGATATGGGTTTCCAGCCCCAGCATTTT CASSQDMGFQPQHF TRBJ1-5 - - TRBV4-3
TGTGCCAGCAGCACTCGAGGCAAAGCTTTCTTT CASSTRGKAFF TRBJ1-1 - - TRBV21-1
TGCGCCAGCAGCGAGGGATTCACCGGGGAGCTGTTTTTT CASSEGFTGELFF TRBJ2-2 - - TRBV5-1
TGTGCCAGCAGTTTATCTAGCGGGGGGTTTGTGACCCAGTACTTC CASSLSSGGFVTQYF TRBJ2-5 TRBD2 - TRBV28
TGTGCCACCAGCAGCCTTGAAACCCGGACCGGTGGCACAGATACGCAGTATTTT CATSSLETRTGGTDTQYF TRBJ2-3 - - TRBV15
TGTGCCAGCATCGGAGGGGGGGTAACTGAAGCTTTCTTT CASIGGGVTEAFF TRBJ1-1 - - TRBV2
TGCGCCAGCAGCTTGGAAGGACCCCGCGGTGATACGCAGTATTTT CASSLEGPRGDTQYF TRBJ2-3 - - TRBV5-1
TGTGCCAGCAGCTGGGGCCACGGGACAGGGGACTACGAGCAGTACTTC CASSWGHGTGDYEQYF TRBJ2-7 TRBD1 - TRBV5-4
TGTGCCAGCAGCTTACTGGACGGTAGCTCCTATAATTCACCCCTCCACTTT CASSLLDGSSYNSPLHF TRBJ1-6 - - TRBV7-2
TGTGCCTGGAGGTTCGCGGGGGGTGGCACTAATGAAAAACTGTTTTTT CAWRFAGGGTNEKLFF TRBJ1-4 - medium-sized TRBV30
TGTGCCAGCAGCCAGGGGACAGTGTCTGGAAACACCATATATTTT CASSQGTVSGNTIYF TRBJ1-3 TRBD1 - TRBV14
TGTGCCAGTACTCCTTACCGGGGACAGGGGTTCGCTGAAGCTTTCTTT CASTPYRGQGFAEAFF TRBJ1-1 TRBD1 - TRBV19
TGTGCCAGCAGCGTAGACTCCTACAATGAGCAGTTCTTC CASSVDSYNEQFF TRBJ2-1 - few TRBV9
TGTGCCAGTAAGGGGCGGGGGGCTGTGGATACGCAGTATTTT CASKGRGAVDTQYF TRBJ2-3 TRBD2 - TRBV19
TGTGCCACCAGCAGAGAGGGAGACTTCAACGGGGGCGAGCAGTACTTC CATSREGDFNGGEQYF TRBJ2-7 - - TRBV15
TGCGCCAGCAGCTGGGGCCCGGGACAAGGGGGAGGGAATGAGCAGTTCTTC CASSWGPGQGGGNEQFF TRBJ2-1 - - TRBV5-1
TGTGCCAGCAGTTTCCCCATTACAGGGGGTGACTACGAGCAGTACTTC CASSFPITGGDYEQYF TRBJ2-7 TRBD1 few TRBV28
TGCGCCAGCAGCCTCAGCCAGGGGGCGCAAGAAACTGAAGCTTTCTTT CASSLSQGAQETEAFF TRBJ1-1 TRBD1 - TRBV4-1
TGCGCCAGCAGCTTGGACAGCCTAAATGAAAAACTGTTTTTT CASSLDSLNEKLFF TRBJ1-4 - - TRBV5-1
TGTGCCAGCAGACCCGAGGTGGGCAGCAAGCAGTACTTC CASRPEVGSKQYF TRBJ2-7 - - TRBV27
TGTGCCAGCAGCGAGAACCCCAGGGAGACCCAGTACTTC CASSENPRETQYF TRBJ2-5 - - TRBV25-1
TGTGCCAGCAGCCCGTGGACTAGCGGACATAGGGCAGATACGCAGTATTTT CASSPWTSGHRADTQYF TRBJ2-3 TRBD2 - TRBV5-6
TGTGCCAGCAGCCAAGGGCTGTGGGGACAGCCGAGCTCCTACGAGCAGTACTTC CASSQGLWGQPSSYEQYF TRBJ2-7 TRBD1 - TRBV14
TGTGCCAGCAGCTTGGATGGTATCTATGGCTACACCTTC CASSLDGIYGYTF TRBJ1-2 - - TRBV7-9
TGCGCCAGCAGCTTGCCCGGGACTAGCGGGTCGGATGAGCAGTTCTTC CASSLPGTSGSDEQFF TRBJ2-1 TRBD2 - TRBV5-1
TGTGCCAGCAGTGAGGGACTAACAGTGGAGCAGTACTTC CASSEGLTVEQYF TRBJ2-7 TRBD2 - TRBV2
TGCGCCAGCAGCCGGACTCCCCTCTTTGAGCCCCAGCATTTT CASSRTPLFEPQHF TRBJ1-5 - few TRBV4-1
TGCGCCAGCAGCCAAGATCCCGACAGGGGCCGAACCTCATATAATTCACCCCTCCACTTT CASSQDPDRGRTSYNSPLHF TRBJ1-6 TRBD1 - TRBV4-3
TGTGCCAGCAGCCTCCAGCGGGGGCGCCAAGAGACCCAGTACTTC CASSLQRGRQETQYF TRBJ2-5 TRBD2 - TRBV11-3
TGTGCCAGCAGCTTACTCGGACAGGGACGCTCACCCCTCCACTTT CASSLLGQGRSPLHF TRBJ1-6 TRBD1 - TRBV7-3
TGTGCCACCAGCAGAGATGAAGAGGCTAGCGGGGGGAGGCAGTTCTTC CATSRDEEASGGRQFF TRBJ2-1 TRBD2 - TRBV15
TGTGCCAGCAGTTTCCCCTCAGGGGCCCGAAACACCATATATTTT CASSFPSGARNTIYF TRBJ1-3 - few TRBV28
TGTGCCAGCAGCTTGGGTCGGACAGATACGCAGTATTTT CASSLGRTDTQYF TRBJ2-3 - - TRBV7-2